Following are 13 T cell receptor beta chains from one sample sequenced in a study of blood T cell repertoires in COVID-19. Here immunoSEQ multiplex PCR was the method, and the copy in TCRdb shows in-frame clones only, minus some. Of around 460,000 clones listed, over 85% are singletons. Sample: peripheral blood. These receptors all come from a man in his late teens or twenties with COVID-19, enrolled during active disease.

The V and J genes are TRBV5-1 and TRBJ2-2; 9 nucleotides align to TRBD1. Germline CDR1 is SGHRS and CDR2 is YFSETQ. CDR3 length: 16 amino acids. The V gene end was trimmed by 4 bases and the J gene end by 4 bases; junction bases not matched to a gene: 8. The CDR3 DNA follows: TGCGCCAGCAGCCCCGACAGGGGGAGTGGCACCGGGGAGCTGTTTTTT. It specifies CASSPDRGSGTGELFF.

The rearrangement joins TRBV2 to TRBJ1-5; 7 nucleotides align to TRBD1. Germline V CDR1 and CDR2: SNHLY, FYNNEI. V shed 0 bases, J shed 0 bases, and the junction held 5 bases outside the gene matches. The CDR3 length is 17 residues. CDR3 amino acids: CASSEAWGQYSNQPQHF. Here the CDR3 DNA reads TGTGCCAGCAGTGAAGCGTGGGGACAGTATAGCAATCAGCCCCAGCATTTT.

This rearrangement joins TRBV5-8 to TRBJ2-1; a weak D match, TRBD2 (6 bases). Between the trimmed V and J ends, which lost 7 bases and 10 bases, there was a span of 27 bases. This CDR3 spans 16 amino acids. Germline assignment: CDR1 SGHTS and CDR2 YDEGEE. The CDR3: CASLVASASTSHEQFF. The CDR3 nucleotides read TGTGCCAGCTTAGTGGCCTCAGCCTCAACTAGCCACGAGCAGTTCTTC. The entire variable domain, with the rest obtained from reference TRBV5-8 and TRBJ2-1, is as follows: EAGVTQSPTHLIKTRGQQATLRCSPISGHTSVYWYQQALGLGLQFLLWYDEGEERNRGNFPPRFSGRQFPNYSSELNVNALELEDSALYLCASLVASASTSHEQFFGPGTRLTVL.

The chain is built from TRBV5-4 and TRBJ2-7; D is ambiguous. Between the trimmed V and J ends, which lost 3 bases and 6 bases, there was a span of 16 bases. Germline assignment: CDR1 SGHNT and CDR2 YYREEE (reference sequence). This CDR3 region has 14 residues. The CDR3 DNA sequence: TGTGCCAGCAGCTCAGGTCTTTCTCAAGGCGAGCAGTACTTC. It encodes CASSSGLSQGEQYF.

This clone was recorded once. This chain links TRBV5-1 with TRBJ1-1; 7 positions agree with TRBD1. Germline V CDR1 and CDR2: SGHRS, YFSETQ. The CDR3 runs 18 residues. V dropped 4 bases and J dropped 6; count of bases not matched to a gene: 21. CDR3 sequence: CASSKFLGTEESGAEAFF. The CDR3 coding sequence is TGCGCCAGCAGCAAATTTCTCGGGACAGAAGAATCAGGGGCTGAAGCTTTCTTT.

The chain is built from TRBV5-1 and TRBJ2-1; 9 bases align to TRBD2. Trimming took 4 bases from V and 6 from J; bases not matched to a gene: 8. This CDR3 has 15 amino acids. Germline CDR1 reads SGHRS; CDR2 reads YFSETQ. CDR3 nucleotides: TGCGCCAGCAGCCCGACTAGCGGAATGGGCAATGAGCAGTTCTTC. This codes for CASSPTSGMGNEQFF.

This chain connects TRBV9 to TRBJ2-3, with D maybe TRBD2 (5 bases). Trimming removed 5 bases at V and 2 bases at J, with 6 bases between. The germline gives CDR1 SGDLS, CDR2 YYNGEE. The CDR3 loop spans 12 amino acids. The CDR3 reads CASSDYTDTQYF. The CDR3 nucleotides read TGTGCCAGCAGTGACTACACAGATACGCAGTATTTT.

The count of this clone is one. The V call is TRBV29-1, the J call TRBJ1-2; D remains ambiguous. The CDR3 is made up of 11 amino acids. Germline V CDR1 and CDR2: SQVTM, ANQGSEA. Trimming removed 4 bases at V and 2 bases at J, with 5 bases between. The CDR3 sequence: CSVVLNYGYTF. CDR3 in DNA: TGCAGCGTTGTATTGAACTATGGCTACACCTTC.

The J gene is TRBJ2-3, the V gene TRBV18, with 8 bases identical to TRBD2. The ends lost 3 bases at V and 3 bases at J; junction bases unmatched: 8. Germline values: CDR1 KGHSH, CDR2 LQKENI. The CDR3 has 16 residues. CDR3 residues: CASSPRAGGSTDTQYF. DNA for the CDR3: TGTGCCAGCTCACCCCGGGCGGGAGGAAGTACAGATACGCAGTATTTT.

CDR3 sequence reads: CASSIDRGGQPQHF. DNA of the CDR3: TGTGCCAGTAGTATCGACAGGGGTGGTCAGCCCCAGCATTTT. The rearrangement uses TRBV19 and TRBJ1-5; 8 nucleotides match TRBD1. This CDR3 spans 14 amino acids. Losses at the gene ends were 3 bases for V and 6 bases for J; bases not matched to a gene: 4. Looked up from germline, CDR1 is LNHDA and CDR2 is SQIVND (reference sequence).

This clone was observed a few times. The V and J genes are TRBV5-1 and TRBJ1-2; D unclear. CDR1 is SGHRS, CDR2 YFSETQ, per germline. This CDR3 spans 15 amino acids. V lost 0 bases to trimming and J lost 3 bases, with 12 bases between them. This CDR3 is CASSLGQTRDYGYTF. Here the CDR3 DNA reads TGCGCCAGCAGCTTGGGCCAGACTCGGGACTATGGCTACACCTTC.

The J gene is TRBJ2-1, the V gene TRBV7-9; 9 bases fit TRBD1. The CDR3 sequence is 16 residues long. Germline trimming cut 6 bases from V and 5 bases from J; bases unmatched to any gene: 11. Germline loops: CDR1 SEHNR, CDR2 FQNEAQ (reference sequence). The CDR3 sequence: CASRPPGTGLNNEQFF. DNA of the CDR3: TGTGCCAGCAGGCCTCCCGGGACAGGGCTAAACAATGAGCAGTTCTTC.

V and J are TRBV4-2 and TRBJ2-5, with D possibly matching TRBD1 (6 bases). This CDR3 has 13 residues. V lost 4 bases and J 5 bases, leaving 11 bases between the germline ends. Germline-derived CDR1 and CDR2 are LGHNA and YNFKEQ. The DNA of the CDR3 is TGTGCCAGCAGCCCACAGGGCGGGGAGACCCAGTACTTC. It specifies CASSPQGGETQYF.